The 21 T cell receptor beta chains listed next were all sequenced from one sample in a study of vaccination and CD4 T cells after COVID-19. The treatment denotes: approximately 10-day PBMC culture with coronavirus spike peptide pools or control peptides (ViraFEST assay). An Oncomine TCR Beta short-read assay was used to sequence the DNA from cultured CD4+ T cells. TCRdb re-called the PCR reads with MiXCR, one entry per CDR3 protein. This sample yields approximately 13,000 distinct CDR3 sequences, of which over 60% are seen a single time; about 7% belongs to the top ten. Antigens for these TCRs are unknown. Sample: CD4+ T cells from blood, cultured in vitro. The receptor source for this set is a human donor who had recovered from COVID-19.

This chain connects TRBV6-1 to TRBJ1-1; 10 bases are shared with TRBD1. In germline, CDR1 is MNHNS, CDR2 SASEGT. J was trimmed by 4 bases and V by 8 bases; bases with no gene match: 4. This CDR3 has 13 amino acids. CDR3 sequence reads: CASGTGETTEAFF. The CDR3, as DNA: TGTGCCAGCGGGACAGGGGAGACCACTGAAGCTTTCTTT.

The V gene is TRBV28, the J gene TRBJ2-3, with 11 bases lining up with TRBD2. With V trimmed by 7 bases and J by 0 bases, 6 bases remained unmatched. Germline values: CDR1 MDHEN, CDR2 SYDVKM. The CDR3 totals 16 residues. The CDR3 DNA follows: TGTGCCAGCACTCCGACTAGCGGGGATAGCACAGATACGCAGTATTTT. Translated, it gives CASTPTSGDSTDTQYF.

This rearrangement joins TRBV30 to TRBJ1-5, with 10 nucleotides matching TRBD1. Germline CDR1 and CDR2: GTSNPN and SVGIG (reference sequence). This CDR3 region has 14 residues. Unmatched junction bases numbered 8, after V lost 5 bases and J lost 7 bases. CDR3 region: CAWDRGQEGQPQHF. CDR3 nucleotide sequence: TGTGCCTGGGACAGGGGGCAGGAGGGCCAGCCCCAGCATTTT.

By sample fraction, this clonotype is medium-sized. The rearrangement uses TRBV19 and TRBJ1-5; TRBD1 is a possible D gene (5 bases). Germline V CDR1 and CDR2: LNHDA, SQIVND (reference sequence). The germline V and J ends were trimmed by 1 base and 4 bases, with 8 bases remaining between them. This CDR3 region has 14 residues. The CDR3 region is CASSIGAGNQPQHF. In nucleotides, the CDR3 is TGTGCCAGTAGTATAGGGGCAGGGAATCAGCCCCAGCATTTT.

The rearrangement uses TRBV6-5 and TRBJ2-7; D may be TRBD1 (5 bases). Per the germline V gene, CDR1 is MNHEY and CDR2 is SVGAGI. This CDR3 has 14 amino acids. V lost 2 bases and J 4 bases, leaving 12 bases between the germline ends. The CDR3 reads CASSYGNRGYEQYF. For the CDR3, the DNA is TGTGCCAGCAGTTACGGGAATAGGGGTTACGAGCAGTACTTC.

The chain joins TRBV20-1 to TRBJ1-5; D not resolved. Germline CDR1 reads DFQATT; CDR2 reads SNEGSKA (reference sequence). The CDR3 consists of 12 residues. CDR3 region: CNAALSNQPQHF. DNA for the CDR3: TGCAATGCCGCCCTGAGCAATCAGCCCCAGCATTTT.

The rearrangement uses TRBV14 and TRBJ1-1; D is perhaps TRBD1 (6 bases). The CDR3 is 13 residues long. Trimming pared 6 bases from V and 10 bases from J, leaving 18 bases between. Looked up from germline, CDR1 is SGHDN and CDR2 is FVKESK. The DNA for the CDR3 is TGTGCCAGCAGTGCTAGGGGGTACGGCGGAGCTTTCTTT. This encodes CASSARGYGGAFF. The whole variable domain, filled in from reference TRBV14 and TRBJ1-1, reads EAGVTQFPSHSVIEKGQTVTLRCDPISGHDNLYWYRRVMGKEIKFLLHFVKESKQDESGMPNNRFLAERTGGTYSTLKVQPAELEDSGVYFCASSARGYGGAFFGQGTRLTVV.

In DNA form, the CDR3 reads TGTGCCACCAGTGATTTAGCAGGTGGCTACACCTTC. This encodes CATSDLAGGYTF. V and J are TRBV24-1 and TRBJ1-2; D not certain. Trimming took off 1 base at V and 7 bases at J, with 6 bases between the two ends. Looked up from germline, CDR1 is KGHDR and CDR2 is SFDVKD. This CDR3 is built from 12 residues.

This chain connects TRBV12-5 to TRBJ2-2; no reliable D call. This CDR3 contains 14 residues. With 7 bases removed from V and 0 bases from J, the gap between germline ends came to 9 bases. CDR1 and CDR2 from the germline V gene are LGHNT and FRNRAP. In nucleotides, the CDR3 is TGTGCTAGTGTCCGTTTCGCGAACACCGGGGAGCTGTTTTTT. Protein: CASVRFANTGELFF.

This clonotype was detected once. V usage is TRBV24-1 and J usage is TRBJ2-1; unclear D gene. The CDR3 runs to 15 residues. V was cut by 7 bases and J by 4 bases, with 16 bases left in between. Germline lookup yields CDR1 KGHDR and CDR2 SFDVKD. The CDR3 reads CATRSSRGRYNEQFF. The CDR3, as DNA: TGTGCCACCAGGTCGTCACGAGGACGTTACAATGAGCAGTTCTTC.

The chain carries TRBV20-1 and TRBJ2-7; the match to TRBD2 covers 11 bases. The J segment lost 5 bases and the V segment lost 0 bases, leaving 3 bases of the junction unmatched. The V gene's germline CDR1 is DFQATT and CDR2 SNEGSKA (reference sequence). This CDR3 spans 14 amino acids. CDR3 protein: CSARDETSGDEQYF. DNA for the CDR3: TGCAGTGCTAGAGATGAGACTAGCGGGGACGAGCAGTACTTC.

This clonotype showed up just a few times. This rearrangement joins TRBV6-1 to TRBJ2-5; TRBD1 matches at 9 bases. This CDR3 is built from 14 residues. Trimming cost V 6 bases and J 4 bases; bases outside gene matches: 6. Per germline, CDR1 MNHNS and CDR2 SASEGT. The DNA of the CDR3 is TGTGCCAGCAGACGACAGGGGGACTTAGAGACCCAGTACTTC. Protein: CASRRQGDLETQYF.

The rearrangement uses TRBV5-5 and TRBJ2-2; no reliable D call. CDR1 is SGHKS, CDR2 YYEKEE, per germline (reference sequence). The CDR3 is made up of 13 amino acids. Trimming shortened V by 4 bases and J by 3 bases, and 7 bases separated the two germline ends. Here the CDR3 reads CASSTTHTGELFF. The CDR3 DNA is TGTGCCAGCAGCACCACCCACACCGGGGAGCTGTTTTTT.

The rearrangement links TRBV7-3 to TRBJ2-3; D is undetermined. CDR1 SGHTA and CDR2 FQGTGA come from the germline V gene. V was pared by 1 base and J by 2 bases, with 19 bases between. CDR3 length: 18 amino acids. CDR3 sequence (DNA): TGTGCCAGCAGCTTAAGTGGTGCGGCGCGCCTTGCCACAGATACGCAGTATTTT. Residues: CASSLSGAARLATDTQYF.

The chain uses TRBV10-3 and TRBJ1-2, with TRBD1 matching 9 bases. The CDR3 loop spans 14 amino acids. The V gene end was trimmed by 5 bases and the J gene end by 7 bases; junction bases not matched to a gene: 8. Germline V gene lookup returns CDR1 ENHRY and CDR2 SYGVKD. CDR3 sequence (DNA): TGTGCCATCAGTCAGGGACAGGGATCCACTGGCTACACCTTC. Amino acid sequence: CAISQGQGSTGYTF.

The CDR3 loop reads CASSPLNYGYTF. DNA of the CDR3: TGTGCCAGCAGCCCCCTTAACTATGGCTACACCTTC. The chain uses TRBV7-9 and TRBJ1-2; D is unresolved. V lost 5 bases, J lost 1 base, and 5 bases lay in between. The V gene's germline CDR1 is SEHNR and CDR2 FQNEAQ (reference sequence). This CDR3 comprises 12 residues.

The chain links TRBV2 to TRBJ2-7; 7 nucleotides match TRBD2. Trimming at V came to 6 bases and at J to 2 bases, leaving 10 bases not matched to a gene. Germline values: CDR1 SNHLY, CDR2 FYNNEI. The CDR3 runs to 15 residues. The CDR3 coding sequence is TGTGCCAGCAGCGCTACTAGCGTTAGCACCTACGAGCAGTACTTC. Its protein is CASSATSVSTYEQYF.

The chain has TRBV19 and TRBJ2-7, with unresolved D. This CDR3 has 12 amino acids. The germline V gene encodes CDR1 LNHDA and CDR2 SQIVND (reference sequence). V lost 1 base and J lost 6, with 7 bases in between. DNA for the CDR3: TGTGCCAGTAGTATAGTTAACGGCGAGCAGTACTTC. The encoded protein is CASSIVNGEQYF. The variable domain in full, completed from reference TRBV19 and TRBJ2-7, reads DGGITQSPKYLFRKEGQNVTLSCEQNLNHDAMYWYRQDPGQGLRLIYYSQIVNDFQKGDIAEGYSVSREKKESFPLTVTSAQKNPTAFYLCASSIVNGEQYFGPGTRLTVT.

J is TRBJ1-5 and V is TRBV18; D is possibly TRBD1 (6 bases). Deletions cut 4 bases from V and 4 bases from J, with 17 bases between. Germline V gene data show CDR1 as KGHSH and CDR2 as LQKENI. The CDR3 has 16 residues. In DNA form, the CDR3 reads TGTGCCAGCTCACAAACCGGACAGCCGGTAAATCAGCCCCAGCATTTT. Encoded protein: CASSQTGQPVNQPQHF.

The chain uses TRBV29-1 and TRBJ1-1, with TRBD1 matching 7 bases. Germline assignment: CDR1 SQVTM and CDR2 ANQGSEA. The CDR3 contains 13 residues. V lost 7 bases, J lost 1 base, and 6 bases stayed unmatched. The DNA for the CDR3 is TGCAGCGCCGACAGGGCTACGAACACTGAAGCTTTCTTT. It is translated as CSADRATNTEAFF.

This clonotype came up a few times. The rearrangement uses TRBV7-2 and TRBJ2-5; D remains ambiguous. V was cut by 2 bases and J by 5 bases, with 6 bases left in between. The CDR3 has 12 amino acids. CDR1 is SGHTA, CDR2 FQGNSA, per germline. DNA for the CDR3: TGTGCCAGCAGCTTAATGGTTGAGACCCAGTACTTC. It yields the protein CASSLMVETQYF.